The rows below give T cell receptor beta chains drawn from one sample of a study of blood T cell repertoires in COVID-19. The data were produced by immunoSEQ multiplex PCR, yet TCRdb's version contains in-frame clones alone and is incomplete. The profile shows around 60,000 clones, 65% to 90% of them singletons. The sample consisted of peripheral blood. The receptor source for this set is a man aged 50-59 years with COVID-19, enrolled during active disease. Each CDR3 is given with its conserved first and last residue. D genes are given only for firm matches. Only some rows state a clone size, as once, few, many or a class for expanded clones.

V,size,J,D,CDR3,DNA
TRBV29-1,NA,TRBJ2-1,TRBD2,CSFGLAGVNEQFF,TGCAGCTTCGGACTAGCGGGAGTCAATGAGCAGTTCTTC
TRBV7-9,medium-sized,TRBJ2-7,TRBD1,CASSALDRGMYEQYF,TGTGCCAGCAGCGCGCTGGACAGGGGGATGTACGAGCAGTACTTC
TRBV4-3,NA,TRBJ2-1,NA,CASSPRLYGSTNEQFF,TGCGCCAGCAGCCCAAGGTTATACGGGAGTACCAATGAGCAGTTCTTC
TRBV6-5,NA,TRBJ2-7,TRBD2,CATAAGELSYEQYF,TGTGCCACCGCCGCGGGGGAACTATCCTACGAGCAGTACTTC
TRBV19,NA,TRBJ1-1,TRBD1,CASWDRAGTEAFF,TGTGCCAGTTGGGACAGGGCGGGCACTGAAGCTTTCTTT
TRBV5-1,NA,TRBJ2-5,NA,CASSLDGRELAETQYF,TGCGCCAGCAGCTTGGACGGCCGGGAATTGGCGGAGACCCAGTACTTC
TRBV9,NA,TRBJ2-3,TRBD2,CASSGGLAGGKDTQYF,TGTGCCAGCAGCGGGGGACTAGCGGGAGGCAAGGATACGCAGTATTTT
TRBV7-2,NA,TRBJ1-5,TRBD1,CASSREGQPNQPQHF,TGTGCCAGCAGCCGGGAGGGACAGCCCAATCAGCCCCAGCATTTT
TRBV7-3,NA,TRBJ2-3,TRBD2,CASSLKLGASGSTDTQYF,TGTGCCAGCAGCTTAAAGCTCGGAGCTAGCGGGTCTACAGATACGCAGTATTTT
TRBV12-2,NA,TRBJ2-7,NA,CASRLEVRIYEQYF,TGTGCAAGTCGCTTAGAAGTCAGGATCTACGAGCAGTACTTC
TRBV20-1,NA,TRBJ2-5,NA,CSARQETQYF,TGCAGTGCCCGCCAAGAGACCCAGTACTTC
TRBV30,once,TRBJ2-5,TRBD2,CAWSELAGRGTQYF,TGTGCCTGGAGTGAACTAGCGGGCCGCGGGACCCAGTACTTC
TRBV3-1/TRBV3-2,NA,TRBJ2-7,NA,CASSQRGRDKYEQYF,TGTGCCAGCAGCCAAAGGGGGAGGGACAAATACGAGCAGTACTTC
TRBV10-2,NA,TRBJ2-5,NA,CASSQKRQETQYF,TGCGCCAGCAGCCAGAAAAGACAAGAGACCCAGTACTTC
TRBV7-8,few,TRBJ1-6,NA,CASSFLVESPLHF,TGTGCCAGCAGCTTTCTGGTAGAATCACCCCTCCACTTT
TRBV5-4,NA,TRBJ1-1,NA,CASSLDLQVRGNTEAFF,TGTGCCAGCAGCTTGGATTTACAGGTCCGTGGGAACACTGAAGCTTTCTTT
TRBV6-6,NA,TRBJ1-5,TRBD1,CASSRTGESNQPQHF,TGTGCCAGCAGTCGGACAGGGGAGAGCAATCAGCCCCAGCATTTT
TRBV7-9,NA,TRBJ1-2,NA,CASSPTRGAGGYTF,TGTGCCAGCAGCCCCACGCGGGGGGCTGGTGGCTACACCTTC
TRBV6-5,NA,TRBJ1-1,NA,CASSPTGITEAFF,TGTGCCAGCAGCCCAACAGGGATAACTGAAGCTTTCTTT
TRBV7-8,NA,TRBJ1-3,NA,CASSLAPGSGNTIYF,TGTGCCAGCAGCTTAGCGCCCGGCTCTGGAAACACCATATATTTT
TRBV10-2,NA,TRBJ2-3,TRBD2,CASRIGAGGPDTQYF,TGCGCCAGCAGGATTGGGGCGGGAGGACCAGATACGCAGTATTTT
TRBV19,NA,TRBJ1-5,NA,CASSIIGARPQHF,TGTGCCAGTAGTATAATAGGGGCCCGGCCCCAGCATTTT
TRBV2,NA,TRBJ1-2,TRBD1,CASSEIGQDMSSYTF,TGTGCCAGCAGTGAAATTGGACAGGATATGTCGAGCTACACCTTC
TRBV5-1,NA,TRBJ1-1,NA,CASSLNSGNTEAFF,TGCGCCAGCAGCTTGAATTCAGGGAACACTGAAGCTTTCTTT
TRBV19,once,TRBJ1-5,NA,CASSIEPGVTNQPQHF,TGTGCCAGTAGTATAGAGCCCGGGGTAACGAATCAGCCCCAGCATTTT
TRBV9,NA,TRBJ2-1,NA,CASSVSRGYNEQFF,TGTGCCAGCAGCGTTAGCCGGGGCTACAATGAGCAGTTCTTC
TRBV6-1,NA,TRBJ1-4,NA,CASSKPGDEKLFF,TGTGCCAGCAGTAAACCAGGGGATGAAAAACTGTTTTTT
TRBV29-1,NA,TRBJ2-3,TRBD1,CSVVPGQGATDTQYF,TGCAGCGTTGTTCCTGGACAGGGGGCCACAGATACGCAGTATTTT